These 5 T cell receptor beta chains share one sample of origin, sequenced in a study of T cells in Graves' hyperthyroidism and ophthalmopathy (dated by TCRdb to the late 2010s). Libraries were built with multiplex PCR. Instrument used: Illumina HiSeq 2000. The TCR beta CDR3 regions were amplified from RNA transcripts. For the first round of RT-PCR on the TCR CDR3, the HTBI primer set was used together with the Qiagen OneStep RT-PCR kit. TCRdb handled the public reads itself, with Q25 trimming in fastp and clone calling in MiXCR, and kept productive beta chains. Every CDR3 protein is listed once, alongside the most common genes and DNA of its rows. The table for this sample lists about 420,000 distinct CDR3 sequences; 15% to 19% of them were counted only once. Of the sample, 14% is held by the ten largest clones. The sequenced sample was blood. Source of these receptors: a young woman with Graves' hyperthyroidism.

Ten or more counts support this clonotype. This rearrangement joins TRBV28 to TRBJ2-4; a weak D match, TRBD1 (6 bases). Germline V gene sequence: CDR1 MDHEN, CDR2 SYDVKM. The V gene lost 2 bases and the J gene lost 11 bases, with 13 bases spanning the gap. CDR3 length: 13 amino acids. The chain's CDR3 is CASSLADRLLQYF. CDR3 DNA: TGTGCCAGCAGTTTAGCGGACAGACTTCTTCAGTACTTC.

This clonotype was picked up many times. CDR3 DNA: TGTGCCAGCAGCTTATGGACAGGGGTCTACGAGCAGTACTTC. Encoded protein: CASSLWTGVYEQYF. The V gene is TRBV11-2, the J gene TRBJ2-7; 9 bases line up with TRBD1. Unmatched junction bases numbered 2, after V lost 2 bases and J lost 3 bases. CDR1 and CDR2 from the germline V gene are SGHAT and FQNNGV. CDR3 length: 14 amino acids.

V and J are TRBV6-1 and TRBJ2-4; D gene unclear. V lost 2 bases to trimming and J lost 5 bases, with 7 bases between them. The CDR3 sequence is 13 residues long. Looked up from germline, CDR1 is MNHNS and CDR2 is SASEGT. The CDR3 protein is CASSEYIENIQYF. In nucleotides, the CDR3 is TGTGCCAGCAGTGAATACATAGAAAACATTCAGTACTTC.

This clonotype has more than one count but fewer than ten. V gene TRBV19 combines with J gene TRBJ1-1; D is unclear. This CDR3 region has 16 residues. Trimming removed 5 bases at V and 4 bases at J, with 20 bases between. The V gene's germline CDR1 is LNHDA and CDR2 SQIVND (reference sequence). CDR3 coding DNA: TGTGCCAGTAGTGATTACACACGGGTGGTCGGCACTGAAGCTTTCTTT. Protein product: CASSDYTRVVGTEAFF.

The rearrangement joins TRBV29-1 to TRBJ2-1; D is perhaps TRBD1 or TRBD2 (6 bases each). Germline CDR1 and CDR2: SQVTM and ANQGSEA. The CDR3 consists of 14 residues. V lost 1 base and J 7 bases, leaving 14 bases between the germline ends. CDR3 in DNA: TGCAGCGTTGAAGTGCTAGGGGGGCAAAATGAGCAGTTCTTC. This gives the protein CSVEVLGGQNEQFF.